Listed below are T cell receptor beta chains from one sample, sequenced in a study of shared clonotypes between healthy human individuals. Profiled with immunoSEQ multiplex PCR; TCRdb holds only in-frame clones, not every one. The sample yields about a million clones, around four fifths seen once. Material: memory CD4+ T cells sorted from blood. The receptors derive from a man aged 18-30 years in good health. Each CDR3 is given with its conserved first and last residue. D genes are given only for firm matches. A row's size may be missing; if present it is once, few, many or a size class.

>TRBD1|TRBV11-3|TRBJ1-5|.
CASSLGDRGLGNQPQHF
TGTGCCAGCAGCTTAGGGGACAGGGGGCTGGGAAATCAGCCCCAGCATTTT
>.|TRBV30|TRBJ1-4|few
CAWGRLNEKLFF
TGTGCCTGGGGCAGGCTTAATGAAAAACTGTTTTTT
>.|TRBV28|TRBJ1-4|.
CGSGGTVSEKLFF
TGTGGCTCGGGGGGAACCGTAAGCGAAAAACTGTTTTTT
>.|TRBV19|TRBJ1-5|.
CASIPSTGGASNQPQHF
TGTGCCAGTATCCCATCGACAGGCGGTGCGAGCAATCAGCCCCAGCATTTT
>TRBD1|TRBV2|TRBJ1-1|.
CASSAPGTGNTEAFF
TGTGCCAGCAGTGCCCCTGGGACAGGGAACACTGAAGCTTTCTTT
>.|TRBV19|TRBJ1-2|.
CASSSIRDTLTF
TGTGCCAGTAGTAGTATCCGGGATACCCTCACCTTC
>.|TRBV5-4|TRBJ1-3|.
CASSPGQSFSGNTIYF
TGTGCCAGCAGCCCCGGACAGTCCTTCTCTGGAAACACCATATATTTT
>.|TRBV30|TRBJ2-5|once
CAWTQVLETQYF
TGTGCCTGGACACAGGTATTGGAGACCCAGTACTTC
>.|TRBV19|TRBJ1-5|.
CASSITRQQYQPQHF
TGTGCCAGTAGTATCACGCGACAGCAGTATCAGCCCCAGCATTTT
>.|TRBV11-2|TRBJ2-7|.
CASSLGSLYEQYF
TGTGCCAGCAGCTTAGGGAGTTTGTACGAGCAGTACTTC
>TRBD2|TRBV11-2|TRBJ2-1|.
CASSGLAGSTEEQFF
TGTGCCAGCAGTGGACTAGCGGGTTCGACGGAAGAGCAGTTCTTC
>.|TRBV27|TRBJ2-3|.
CASSFLLTDTQYF
TGTGCCAGCAGTTTTCTACTTACAGATACGCAGTATTTT
>TRBD1|TRBV19|TRBJ1-2|.
CASSTSTGGFYGYTF
TGTGCCAGTAGTACCTCGACAGGGGGGTTCTATGGCTACACCTTC
>.|TRBV5-6|TRBJ1-4|.
CASSSVSQTTNEKLFF
TGTGCCAGCAGCTCCGTTTCCCAGACAACTAATGAAAAACTGTTTTTT
>TRBD1|TRBV28|TRBJ1-5|.
CASSPDRVGNQPQHF
TGTGCCAGCAGCCCCGACAGGGTGGGCAATCAGCCCCAGCATTTT
>TRBD2|TRBV7-2|TRBJ2-3|.
CASSLASPGLAGTDTQYF
TGTGCCAGCAGCTTAGCGTCCCCCGGACTAGCGGGGACAGATACGCAGTATTTT
>.|TRBV10-2|TRBJ1-5|.
CASSERGYSNQPQHF
TGCGCCAGCAGTGAGAGAGGGTATAGCAATCAGCCCCAGCATTTT
>.|TRBV29-1|TRBJ2-3|.
CSVAWGMSSTDTQYF
TGCAGCGTCGCTTGGGGGATGTCCAGCACAGATACGCAGTATTTT
>.|TRBV9|TRBJ2-1|.
CASSPRTVVNEQFF
TGTGCCAGCAGCCCACGGACAGTAGTAAATGAGCAGTTCTTC
>.|TRBV5-1|TRBJ1-3|.
CASSKGSASGNTIYF
TGCGCCAGCAGTAAAGGGAGCGCCTCTGGAAACACCATATATTTT
>TRBD1|TRBV19|TRBJ1-2|.
CASSMGDRGAYGYTF
TGTGCCAGTAGTATGGGTGACAGGGGCGCCTATGGCTACACCTTC
>.|TRBV29-1|TRBJ2-3|few
CSVEGKRRSGTDTQYF
TGCAGCGTTGAAGGGAAGCGTAGATCAGGAACAGATACGCAGTATTTT
>.|TRBV14|TRBJ1-1|.
CASGRMNTEAFF
TGTGCCAGCGGGCGGATGAACACTGAAGCTTTCTTT
>.|TRBV11-2|TRBJ2-1|few
CASRLAGYNEQFF
TGTGCCAGCAGACTAGCTGGGTACAATGAGCAGTTCTTC
>.|TRBV15|TRBJ2-1|.
CATSRDRAGSSYNEQFF
TGTGCCACCAGCAGAGATAGAGCGGGCAGCTCCTACAATGAGCAGTTCTTC
>.|TRBV5-1|TRBJ2-2|.
CASSVGTANTGELFF
TGCGCCAGCAGCGTCGGGACTGCCAACACCGGGGAGCTGTTTTTT
>TRBD1|TRBV5-1|TRBJ2-7|.
CASSPGTGGVYEQYF
TGCGCCAGCAGCCCCGGGACAGGGGGTGTGTACGAGCAGTACTTC
>.|TRBV6-5|TRBJ1-3|.
CASSRGANLGNTIYF
TGTGCCAGCAGTCGAGGGGCAAACCTCGGAAACACCATATATTTT
>.|TRBV5-1|TRBJ2-3|.
CASKYGGESTDTQYF
TGCGCCAGCAAGTACGGGGGCGAGAGCACAGATACGCAGTATTTT
>TRBD1|TRBV19|TRBJ2-7|.
CASSRTGAYEQYF
TGTGCCAGTTCTCGGACAGGGGCCTACGAGCAGTACTTC
>.|TRBV7-2|TRBJ2-2|.
CASSADSRNTGELFF
TGTGCCAGCAGCGCGGACTCGAGGAACACCGGGGAGCTGTTTTTT
>.|TRBV5-1|TRBJ2-3|once
CASTHTDTQYF
TGCGCCAGCACCCACACAGATACGCAGTATTTT
>.|TRBV19|TRBJ2-2|.
CASSTGQGSNTGELFF
TGTGCCAGTAGCACTGGGCAGGGGTCGAACACCGGGGAGCTGTTTTTT
>TRBD1|TRBV5-1|TRBJ1-2|.
CASSRGQGNGYTF
TGCGCCAGCAGCCGGGGACAGGGGAATGGCTACACCTTC
>TRBD1|TRBV25-1|TRBJ1-3|.
CASSAGGAGNTIYF
TGTGCCAGCAGTGCAGGGGGCGCTGGAAACACCATATATTTT
>.|TRBV7-9|TRBJ1-1|.
CASSLQGRDTEAFF
TGTGCCAGCAGCTTACAGGGCCGGGACACTGAAGCTTTCTTT
>.|TRBV5-1|TRBJ1-1|once
CASSAQGTEAFF
TGCGCCAGCAGCGCGCAGGGCACTGAAGCTTTCTTT
>TRBD2|TRBV7-2|TRBJ2-7|.
CASSVPGLALYEQYF
TGTGCCAGCAGCGTGCCGGGACTAGCATTATACGAGCAGTACTTC
>.|TRBV6-1|TRBJ1-5|.
CASSEGPVGNNQPQHF
TGTGCCAGCAGTGAAGGTCCCGTGGGAAACAATCAGCCCCAGCATTTT
>TRBD1|TRBV5-1|TRBJ1-1|few
CASSVSGQKNTEAFF
TGCGCCAGCAGCGTGTCGGGACAGAAGAACACTGAAGCTTTCTTT
>.|TRBV14|TRBJ1-5|few
CASSKGPHQPQHF
TGTGCCAGCAGTAAGGGGCCCCATCAGCCCCAGCATTTT
>TRBD2|TRBV7-8|TRBJ2-3|.
CASGSRGLAGGRGTDTQYF
TGTGCCAGCGGATCTAGAGGACTAGCGGGAGGAAGGGGCACAGATACGCAGTATTTT
>.|TRBV4-3|TRBJ2-1|.
CASSAQYSGLNNEQFF
TGCGCCAGCAGCGCCCAGTATAGCGGATTAAACAATGAGCAGTTCTTC
>.|TRBV11-3|TRBJ2-3|.
CASSLGTNEAIDTQYF
TGTGCCAGCAGCTTAGGGACCAACGAGGCGATAGATACGCAGTATTTT
>.|TRBV28|TRBJ1-1|.
CATRGGLGNTEAFF
TGTGCCACCCGTGGGGGGCTAGGGAACACTGAAGCTTTCTTT
>.|TRBV28|TRBJ1-2|.
CASSRTEYGYTF
TGTGCCAGCAGCAGGACAGAGTATGGCTACACCTTC
>TRBD1|TRBV5-6|TRBJ2-3|.
CASSLGQSTDTQYF
TGTGCCAGCAGCCTGGGACAGAGCACAGATACGCAGTATTTT
>.|TRBV2|TRBJ2-1|.
CASKRELEQFF
TGTGCCAGCAAACGGGAGTTGGAGCAGTTCTTC
>.|TRBV7-8|TRBJ2-3|.
CASSLGGRSTDTQYF
TGTGCCAGCAGCTTAGGCGGAAGAAGCACAGATACGCAGTATTTT
>.|TRBV19|TRBJ1-1|.
CASSITGNTEAFF
TGTGCCAGTAGCATAACAGGAAACACTGAAGCTTTCTTT
>.|TRBV14|TRBJ2-3|.
CASSPTTGLDTQYF
TGTGCCAGCAGCCCTACAACGGGCCTTGATACGCAGTATTTT
>.|TRBV30|TRBJ2-1|.
CAWSVESYNEQFF
TGTGCCTGGAGTGTTGAATCATACAATGAGCAGTTCTTC
>.|TRBV28|TRBJ2-7|.
CASSYLTEQYF
TGTGCCAGCAGTTACCTCACCGAGCAGTACTTC
>TRBD2|TRBV18|TRBJ2-1|.
CASSPGLATNEQFF
TGTGCCAGCTCACCCGGACTAGCGACCAATGAGCAGTTCTTC
>TRBD1|TRBV28|TRBJ1-1|.
CASSLALRQGSIFF
TGTGCCAGCAGTTTAGCCTTGAGACAGGGTAGTATTTTCTTT
>.|TRBV30|TRBJ2-5|.
CAWSVRGETQYF
TGTGCCTGGAGTGTACGCGGGGAGACCCAGTACTTC